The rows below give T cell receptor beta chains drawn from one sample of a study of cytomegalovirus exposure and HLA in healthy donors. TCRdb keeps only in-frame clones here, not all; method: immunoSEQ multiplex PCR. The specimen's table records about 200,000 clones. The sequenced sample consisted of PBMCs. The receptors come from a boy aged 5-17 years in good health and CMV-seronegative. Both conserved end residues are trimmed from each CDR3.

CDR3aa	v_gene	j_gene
ASSSGDPGLSNEKLF	TRBV28	TRBJ1-4
ASSATGEHQPQH	TRBV9	TRBJ1-5
ASSLQGDNQPQH	TRBV7-6	TRBJ1-5
ASATVSYNEQF	TRBV18	TRBJ2-1
ASSRGGSSNQPQH	TRBV11-2	TRBJ1-5
ASSYAGVPDTQY	TRBV28	TRBJ2-3
ASSLRFGDYGYT	TRBV5-1	TRBJ1-2
ASSQPGGYEQY	TRBV4-1	TRBJ2-7
ASSRTGGGYEKLF	TRBV2	TRBJ1-4
ASSLVLGSYGYT	TRBV5-5	TRBJ1-2
AWRQDSTAGNTIY	TRBV30	TRBJ1-3
ASSTGTSSYEQY	TRBV9	TRBJ2-7
AWSPGDLSYNEQF	TRBV30	TRBJ2-1
AWSHPFATSGPGANVLT	TRBV30	TRBJ2-6
ASSEDGTAYGYT	TRBV10-2	TRBJ1-2
ASSVSGEGFTEAF	TRBV6-1	TRBJ1-1
ASSVLTREGANVLT	TRBV7-9	TRBJ2-6
ASSPGGPRSNTEAF	TRBV7-3	TRBJ1-1
ASSLGGARYNEQF	TRBV11-3	TRBJ2-1
ASSKTPPRGSMQPQH	TRBV21-1	TRBJ1-5
ASSGRGENTEAF	TRBV2	TRBJ1-1
ASSLISGAYEQY	TRBV27	TRBJ2-7
ASSPGRGNTIY	TRBV6-5	TRBJ1-3
ASSLGSSGTGELF	TRBV7-9	TRBJ2-2
ASSRGDSSYNEQF	TRBV18	TRBJ2-1
ASSVGSETKLNTEAF	TRBV9	TRBJ1-1
ASSLFVTGINEQY	TRBV7-9	TRBJ2-7
ASSLLVRKQGTALTGYT	TRBV7-6	TRBJ1-2
ATSGGRQGATYEQY	TRBV15	TRBJ2-7
ASSQEGPAGGPDTQY	TRBV4-2	TRBJ2-3
AISRSGGAETQY	TRBV10-3	TRBJ2-5
ASSPLAGYEQY	TRBV5-4	TRBJ2-7
ASSVAGTGDFKTQY	TRBV9	TRBJ2-5
ASSPLAGRETQY	TRBV27	TRBJ2-5
ASSPENSNQPQH	TRBV10-1	TRBJ1-5
ASSLWGQADSGANVLT	TRBV5-6	TRBJ2-6
ASSWMSGVNEQF	TRBV13	TRBJ2-1
ASSQGGSGGANTGELF	TRBV4-1	TRBJ2-2
ASSTGTGIIAGEKLF	TRBV18	TRBJ1-4
ASSQDETTFYEQY	TRBV4-1	TRBJ2-7
SVDSGPETQY	TRBV29-1	TRBJ2-5
ASSPLGLAGEYTDTQY	TRBV5-1	TRBJ2-3
ASSFQGASTEAF	TRBV5-1	TRBJ1-1
ASSESTGGYNEQF	TRBV10-1	TRBJ2-1
ASSPGGGTEAF	TRBV5-4	TRBJ1-1
ASSFPPGQGGQPQH	TRBV28	TRBJ1-5
ASGRPGLAGTNTGELF	TRBV7-9	TRBJ2-2
ASSGTGGIRMVEAF	TRBV2	TRBJ1-1
ATQWDRGPNEQF	TRBV2	TRBJ2-1
AWKRTAANYGYT	TRBV30	TRBJ1-2
ASSRQQNSGNTIY	TRBV19	TRBJ1-3
ASSMGGLTEAF	TRBV19	TRBJ1-1
ASSATPTGQGTQY	TRBV5-1	TRBJ2-5
ASSAVGGASTDTQY	TRBV9	TRBJ2-3
ASSVASGENTDTQY	TRBV9	TRBJ2-3
ASSRFPKTGGYYGYT	TRBV14	TRBJ1-2
ASSGRSGGASEQF	TRBV2	TRBJ2-1
ASRGRDGGEQY	TRBV7-3	TRBJ2-7
ASSPGQITEAF	TRBV6-5	TRBJ1-1
ASSAGRGEQY	TRBV13	TRBJ2-7